A single sample gave rise to the 18 T cell receptor beta chains below, sequenced in a study of T cells in Graves' hyperthyroidism and ophthalmopathy. Authors of the study amplified TCR beta CDR3 regions from RNA transcripts. A first-round RT-PCR of the TCR CDR3 used the HTBI primer set. TCRdb re-called the multiplex PCR reads through MiXCR, storing one row per CDR3 protein. The sample yields tens of thousands of distinct CDR3 sequences, around 48% seen once. Sequencing was performed on blood. The receptors derive from a woman between 45 and 60 years old with Graves' hyperthyroidism that later progressed to Graves' ophthalmopathy.

Only a few counts were recorded for this clonotype. The chain uses TRBV20-1 and TRBJ1-2; D not resolved. The V end was cut by 4 bases, the J end by 2 bases, with 14 bases between. The CDR3 length is 14 residues. Germline values: CDR1 DFQATT, CDR2 SNEGSKA (reference sequence). The CDR3: CSATTPQDNYGYTF. CDR3 nucleotides: TGCAGTGCTACCACCCCTCAGGACAACTATGGCTACACCTTC.

This clonotype was recorded at least ten times. The chain carries TRBV6-5 and TRBJ1-1; 10 bases map to TRBD1. V was pared by 0 bases and J by 4 bases, with 8 bases of the junction left unmatched. CDR1 MNHEY and CDR2 SVGAGI come from the germline V gene. The CDR3 is 17 residues long. CDR3 sequence reads: CASSYSTGGMSSTEAFF. The CDR3 DNA reads as TGTGCCAGCAGTTACTCGACAGGGGGCATGTCGAGCACTGAAGCTTTCTTT.

This clonotype was recorded at least ten times. Given a much more abundant clone one base away, this may be a read error. CDR3 coding DNA: TGTGCCAGCAGTGAACTACAGGGGAACCATGGCTACACCTTC. The encoded protein is CASSELQGNHGYTF. The chain combines TRBV6-1 with TRBJ1-2; 7 nucleotides align to TRBD1. The CDR3 runs to 14 residues. The germline V gene encodes CDR1 MNHNS and CDR2 SASEGT. Trimming at V came to 2 bases and at J to 6 bases, leaving 6 bases not matched to a gene.

The chain carries TRBV24-1 and TRBJ2-6; D ambiguous. CDR3 size: 17 residues. V lost 5 bases to trimming and J lost 0 bases, with 13 bases between them. CDR1 and CDR2 (germline): KGHDR, SFDVKD. CDR3 protein: CATSVPGLCSGANVLTF. CDR3 DNA: TGTGCCACCAGTGTCCCCGGGCTGTGCTCTGGGGCCAACGTCCTGACTTTC.

This clonotype was detected many times. The chain is built from TRBV11-3 and TRBJ2-1; the D gene could be TRBD1 or TRBD2 (5 bases each). The CDR3 contains 14 residues. From germline, CDR1 is SGHNT and CDR2 YENEEA. Trimming pared 10 bases from V and 4 bases from J, leaving 17 bases between. CDR3 loop: CAIGPVRGYNEQFF. The CDR3 DNA sequence: TGTGCCATTGGACCGGTGAGGGGATACAATGAGCAGTTCTTC.

V and J are TRBV20-1 and TRBJ1-6; tentative D call: TRBD1 (5 bases). V gave up 0 bases and J gave up 3 bases, with 12 bases separating them. This CDR3 is 16 amino acids long. Germline V gives CDR1 DFQATT, CDR2 SNEGSKA (reference sequence). The CDR3 region has the DNA TGCAGTGCTAGAGATCGGCAGGGTGACTATAATTCACCCCTCCACTTT. Translation: CSARDRQGDYNSPLHF.

About this clonotype itself: The junction departs from germline at one end; a sequencing error may be responsible. The chain recombines TRBV9 with TRBJ2-5, with unresolved D. Germline V gene lookup returns CDR1 SGDLS and CDR2 YYNGEE. This CDR3 spans 13 amino acids. Here the CDR3 DNA reads TGTGCTAGCAGCGTAAGCGACCAAGTGACCCAGTACTTC. Protein sequence: CASSVSDQVTQYF.

This clonotype showed up many times. The CDR3: CASSTQGLAREETQYF. The CDR3 DNA follows: TGTGCCAGCAGCACCCAGGGACTAGCGCGAGAAGAGACCCAGTACTTC. The J gene is TRBJ2-5, the V gene TRBV7-9; 10 positions agree with TRBD2. The CDR3 has 16 amino acids. Trimming cost V 5 bases and J 3 bases; bases outside gene matches: 9. Germline V gene lookup returns CDR1 SEHNR and CDR2 FQNEAQ (reference sequence).

To note about this clonotype: Since no conserved phenylalanine or tryptophan closes the CDR3, a read error is the likely cause. The genes are TRBV11-3 and TRBJ2-4; 7 bases map to TRBD1. The CDR3 has 16 amino acids. The germline V gene has CDR1 SGHNT and CDR2 YENEEA. The chain's CDR3 is CASSLGLDRARNIQYL. Written as DNA, the CDR3 is TGTGCCAGCAGCTTAGGTCTCGACAGGGCACGGAACATCCAGTACCTC.

The V call is TRBV10-3, the J call TRBJ2-2; TRBD1 matches 7 bases. The CDR3 covers 16 residues. In germline, CDR1 is ENHRY, CDR2 SYGVKD. The junction had 9 bases not matched to a gene; V was cut back by 4 bases and J by 4 bases. Here the CDR3 DNA reads TGTGCCATCAGTGGTACTAGGGGGCTGGGCACCGGGGAGCTGTTTTTT. It specifies CAISGTRGLGTGELFF.

This clonotype was seen ten or more times. This chain joins TRBV5-1 and TRBJ2-5; 11 bases align to TRBD1. The CDR3 runs 15 residues. Germline V lookup: CDR1 SGHRS, CDR2 YFSETQ. The trim removed 4 bases at V and 4 bases at J, leaving 6 bases unmatched. The CDR3 DNA reads as TGCGCCAGCAGCCCCGGGACAGGGGGTGTAGAGACCCAGTACTTC. It translates to CASSPGTGGVETQYF.

As for this clonotype: An end of the junction differs from the germline gene, which may be a read error. Written as DNA, the CDR3 is TGTGCCGGCAGCTCAGGACAGGCCCATCGCAATGAGCAGTTCTTC. This encodes CAGSSGQAHRNEQFF. J is TRBJ2-1 and V is TRBV12-3 or TRBV12-4; TRBD1 matches at 7 bases. The CDR3 sequence is 15 residues long.

V and J are TRBV20-1 and TRBJ2-3; TRBD1 matches at 8 bases. Looked up from germline, CDR1 is DFQATT and CDR2 is SNEGSKA (reference sequence). This CDR3 is built from 15 residues. Trimming took 3 bases from V and 4 from J; bases not matched to a gene: 9. For the CDR3, the DNA is TGCAGTGCTAGGACAGGGGCCAATGTCGCAGATACGCAGTATTTT. Translation gives CSARTGANVADTQYF.

As to this clonotype: Since the CDR3 does not end with the conserved phenylalanine or tryptophan, this likely comes from a read error. The rearrangement links TRBV14 to TRBJ2-7; 10 positions agree with TRBD1. The CDR3 is 17 amino acids. The J segment lost 1 base and the V segment lost 5 bases, leaving 11 bases of the junction unmatched. From germline, CDR1 is SGHDN and CDR2 FVKESK. CDR3 bases: TGTGCCAGCAGCTTAGGGGCGACAGGGGGCAGGTCCTACGAGCAGTACCTC. Translating gives CASSLGATGGRSYEQYL.

This clonotype was picked up many times. The rearrangement uses TRBV6-6 and TRBJ2-1, with 10 nucleotides matching TRBD1. This CDR3 region has 14 residues. The V and J ends lost 6 bases and 6 bases, in that order; junction bases with no gene match: 5. Germline CDR1 reads MNHNY; CDR2 reads SVGAGI (reference sequence). CDR3 bases: TGTGCCAGCAGCACCGGGACAGGGGTCAATGAGCAGTTCTTC. Translated, it gives CASSTGTGVNEQFF.

Of note for this clonotype: A read error may produce the germline difference seen at one junction end. The chain employs TRBV4-1 and TRBJ2-5; D is undetermined. Looked up from germline, CDR1 is MGHRA and CDR2 is YSYEKL. The length of the CDR3 is 20 residues. The CDR3 protein is CASNQEPQQVLGERQETQYF. In DNA, the CDR3 is TGCGCCAGCAACCAAGAGCCACAGCAAGTCCTAGGTGAAAGACAAGAGACCCAGTACTTC.

This clonotype appeared many times. This chain uses TRBV6-1 with TRBJ2-7; the D gene is possibly TRBD2 (6 bases). CDR1 MNHNS and CDR2 SASEGT come from the germline V gene. Deletions cut 10 bases from V and 4 bases from J, with 20 bases between. CDR3 length: 14 residues. Written as DNA, the CDR3 is TGTGCCACGGATCTTCTTAGCGGCCCGTACGAGCAGTACTTC. Protein sequence: CATDLLSGPYEQYF.

The genes are TRBV9 and TRBJ2-3; TRBD2 matches 12 bases. Germline V gene data show CDR1 as SGDLS and CDR2 as YYNGEE. This CDR3 comprises 17 residues. V shed 3 bases and J 0 bases; nucleotides not matched to a gene: 5. The CDR3 nucleotides are TGTGCCAGCAGCGCACTAGGACTAGCGGGGAGCACAGATACGCAGTATTTT. Residues: CASSALGLAGSTDTQYF.